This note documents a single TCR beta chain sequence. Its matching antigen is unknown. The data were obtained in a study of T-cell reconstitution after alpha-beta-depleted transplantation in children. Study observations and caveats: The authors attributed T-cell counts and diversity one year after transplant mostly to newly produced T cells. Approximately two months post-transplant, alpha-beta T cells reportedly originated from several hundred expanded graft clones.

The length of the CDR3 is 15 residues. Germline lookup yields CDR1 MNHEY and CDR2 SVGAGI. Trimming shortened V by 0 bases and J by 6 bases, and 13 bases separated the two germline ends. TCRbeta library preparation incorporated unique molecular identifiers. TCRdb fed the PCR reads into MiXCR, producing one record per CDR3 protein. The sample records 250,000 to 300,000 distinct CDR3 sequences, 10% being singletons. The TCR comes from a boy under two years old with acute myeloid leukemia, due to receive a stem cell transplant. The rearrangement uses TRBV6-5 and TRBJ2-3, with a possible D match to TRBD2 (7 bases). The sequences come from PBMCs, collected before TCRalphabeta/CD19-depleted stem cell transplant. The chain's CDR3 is CASSYSKGRGDTQYF. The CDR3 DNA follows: TGTGCCAGCAGTTACTCGAAGGGGAGGGGGGATACGCAGTATTTT.